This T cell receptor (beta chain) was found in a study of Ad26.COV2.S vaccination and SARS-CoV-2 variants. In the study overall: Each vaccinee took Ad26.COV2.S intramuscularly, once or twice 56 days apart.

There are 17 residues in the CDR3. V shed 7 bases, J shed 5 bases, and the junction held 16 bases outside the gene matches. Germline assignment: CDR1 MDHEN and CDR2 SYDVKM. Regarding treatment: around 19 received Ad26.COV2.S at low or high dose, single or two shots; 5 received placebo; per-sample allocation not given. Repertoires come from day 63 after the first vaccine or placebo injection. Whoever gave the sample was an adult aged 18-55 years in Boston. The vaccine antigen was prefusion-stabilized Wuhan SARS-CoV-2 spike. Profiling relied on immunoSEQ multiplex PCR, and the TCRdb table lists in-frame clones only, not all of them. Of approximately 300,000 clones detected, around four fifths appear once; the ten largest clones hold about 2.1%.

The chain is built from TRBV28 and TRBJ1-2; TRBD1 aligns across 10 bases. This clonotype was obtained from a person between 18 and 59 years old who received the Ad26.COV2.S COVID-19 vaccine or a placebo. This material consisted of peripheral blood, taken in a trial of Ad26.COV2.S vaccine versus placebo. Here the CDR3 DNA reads TGTGCCAGCACCAAACGGGGACAGGGGAGGACTGGATATGGCTACACCTTC. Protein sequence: CASTKRGQGRTGYGYTF.